The 18 T cell receptor beta chains reported below all come from one sample, sequenced in a study of blood T cell repertoires in COVID-19. TCRdb keeps only in-frame clones here, not all; method: immunoSEQ multiplex PCR. Among hundreds of thousands of clones listed, roughly 86% were seen once. The source material was PBMCs or T cells enriched from blood (not recorded which). All receptors come from a woman in her forties or fifties who had recovered from COVID-19.

CDR3: CASSFTGANQPQHF. The CDR3 DNA sequence: TGTGCCAGTAGTTTCACAGGGGCCAATCAGCCCCAGCATTTT. V gene TRBV19 combines with J gene TRBJ1-5; 7 bases agree with TRBD1. The CDR3 loop spans 14 amino acids. CDR1 is LNHDA and CDR2 is SQIVND in the germline V gene (reference sequence). V lost 5 bases and J lost 3; bases outside the gene matches: 4.

The V call is TRBV7-9, the J call TRBJ2-7; 11 nucleotides match TRBD2. V gave up 5 bases and J gave up 3 bases; unmatched junction bases: 6. The CDR3 runs to 15 residues. Germline CDR1 and CDR2: SEHNR and FQNEAQ (reference sequence). CDR3 region: CASSPWTSGLYEQYF. The CDR3 DNA reads TGTGCCAGCAGCCCTTGGACTAGCGGGCTCTACGAGCAGTACTTC. The whole variable domain, remainder taken from reference TRBV7-9 and TRBJ2-7, is DTGVSQNPRHKITKRGQNVTFRCDPISEHNRLYWYRQTLGQGPEFLTYFQNEAQLEKSRLLSDRFSAERPKGSFSTLEIQRTEQGDSAMYLCASSPWTSGLYEQYFGPGTRLTVT.

This clone was seen once. The chain recombines TRBV2 with TRBJ1-5; D might be TRBD1 (6 bases). Germline V gene lookup returns CDR1 SNHLY and CDR2 FYNNEI. CDR3 length: 15 residues. With 1 base removed from V and 0 bases from J, the gap between germline ends came to 7 bases. DNA for the CDR3: TGTGCCAGCAGTGAAGACAGGGATAGCAATCAGCCCCAGCATTTT. Its translation: CASSEDRDSNQPQHF.

This chain uses TRBV19 with TRBJ1-1; D may be TRBD1 (6 bases). Germline values: CDR1 LNHDA, CDR2 SQIVND (reference sequence). V shed 1 base and J shed 1 base, with 16 bases lying between them. The CDR3 contains 17 residues. CDR3 region: CASSIVGPLQGNTEAFF. The CDR3 region has the DNA TGTGCCAGTAGTATAGTAGGACCCCTACAGGGGAACACTGAAGCTTTCTTT.

The chain links TRBV11-1 to TRBJ2-5; TRBD2 matches 12 bases. The germline CDR1 and CDR2 sequences are SGHAT and FQDESV (reference sequence). V trimming: 5 bases; J trimming: 2 bases; junction bases outside the gene matches: 6. This CDR3 comprises 16 residues. CDR3 protein: CASSPGTSGLQETQYF. Here the CDR3 DNA reads TGTGCCAGCAGCCCCGGGACTAGCGGGTTACAAGAGACCCAGTACTTC.

There are a few counts of this clone. V is TRBV19 and J is TRBJ2-1; 9 bases match TRBD2. V dropped 5 bases and J dropped 6; count of bases not matched to a gene: 11. This CDR3 has 16 residues. The germline V gene encodes CDR1 LNHDA and CDR2 SQIVND (reference sequence). The CDR3 bases are TGTGCCAGTAGTCTCTCGGCGGGAGGGTATCTCAATGAGCAGTTCTTC. Its translation is CASSLSAGGYLNEQFF.

This clone occurred once. V usage is TRBV2 and J usage is TRBJ1-6, with 8 bases identical to TRBD1. V shed 4 bases and J 3 bases; nucleotides not matched to a gene: 2. The CDR3 contains 15 residues. Germline V gene lookup returns CDR1 SNHLY and CDR2 FYNNEI. DNA for the CDR3: TGTGCCAGCAGTGCGACAGGGGACTATAATTCACCCCTCCACTTT. Its translation is CASSATGDYNSPLHF. Looking up the rest from reference TRBV2 and TRBJ1-6 gives the full variable domain: EPEVTQTPSHQVTQMGQEVILRCVPISNHLYFYWYRQILGQKVEFLVSFYNNEISEKSEIFDDQFSVERPDGSNFTLKIRSTKLEDSAMYFCASSATGDYNSPLHFGNGTRLTVT.

The chain has TRBV5-6 and TRBJ2-7; 13 bases are shared with TRBD2. V trimming: 7 bases; J trimming: 1 base; junction bases outside the gene matches: 2. The CDR3 length is 14 residues. Germline V gives CDR1 SGHDT, CDR2 YYEEEE. CDR3 DNA sequence: TGTGCCAGCCGGACTAGCGGGAGATCCTACGAGCAGTACTTC. Translation gives CASRTSGRSYEQYF.

The rearrangement links TRBV24-1 to TRBJ2-2, with 9 bases identical to TRBD1. Germline lookup yields CDR1 KGHDR and CDR2 SFDVKD. There are 16 residues in the CDR3. V shed 4 bases, J shed 3 bases, and the junction held 5 bases outside the gene matches. The CDR3 bases are TGTGCCACCAGTGACCTACAGGGGGCGGACACCGGGGAGCTGTTTTTT. Residues: CATSDLQGADTGELFF.

The chain combines TRBV5-5 with TRBJ1-4; 9 bases fit TRBD1. J lost 4 bases, V lost 5 bases, and 3 bases had no gene match. The CDR3 runs to 14 residues. Germline V gene data show CDR1 as SGHKS and CDR2 as YYEKEE (reference sequence). Written as DNA, the CDR3 is TGTGCCAGCAGTTGGACAGGGGATAATGAAAAACTGTTTTTT. Residues: CASSWTGDNEKLFF.

This clone occurred a few times. The chain uses TRBV28 and TRBJ1-2; D unresolved. Germline-derived CDR1 and CDR2 are MDHEN and SYDVKM. This CDR3 has 12 amino acids. Trimming pared 8 bases from V and 4 bases from J, leaving 11 bases between. CDR3 in amino acids: CASFENFYGYTF. CDR3 nucleotides: TGTGCCAGCTTTGAGAATTTCTATGGCTACACCTTC.

The chain is built from TRBV5-1 and TRBJ2-2; 11 bases are a match to TRBD1. From germline, CDR1 is SGHRS and CDR2 YFSETQ. V lost 4 bases, J lost 4 bases, and 12 bases stayed unmatched. The CDR3 runs 18 residues. The CDR3 nucleotides are TGCGCCAGCAGCCCGGACAGGGGGCGGAATTCGGTCACCGGGGAGCTGTTTTTT. Encoded protein: CASSPDRGRNSVTGELFF.

This clone occurred once. V gene TRBV10-3 combines with J gene TRBJ1-4; tentative D call: TRBD1 (5 bases). CDR1 ENHRY and CDR2 SYGVKD come from the germline V gene. V lost 1 base and J 2 bases, leaving 8 bases between the germline ends. The CDR3 is made up of 15 amino acids. The CDR3 loop reads CAISEWGDTNEKLFF. CDR3 nucleotides: TGTGCCATCAGTGAGTGGGGGGATACTAATGAAAAACTGTTTTTT.

This chain connects TRBV4-3 to TRBJ1-3, with 9 bases lining up with TRBD1. This CDR3 comprises 15 residues. Trimming cost V 1 base and J 5 bases; bases outside gene matches: 3. Germline V CDR1 and CDR2: LGHNA, YSLEER. The CDR3 reads CASSQGTGVRNTIYF. The CDR3 coding sequence is TGCGCCAGCAGCCAAGGGACAGGGGTTAGAAACACCATATATTTT.

The J gene is TRBJ2-7, the V gene TRBV27; 8 bases agree with TRBD2. The CDR3 has 13 amino acids. Losses at the gene ends were 5 bases for V and 11 bases for J; bases not matched to a gene: 11. Per the germline V gene, CDR1 is MNHEY and CDR2 is SMNVEV (reference sequence). The CDR3 is CASSPNRSGDKYF. The CDR3 DNA reads TGTGCCAGCAGTCCTAATCGTAGCGGGGACAAGTACTTC.

The rearrangement links TRBV28 to TRBJ2-3; 7 bases align to TRBD2. CDR3 length equals 14 residues. Germline V CDR1 and CDR2: MDHEN, SYDVKM. Trimming cost V 4 bases and J 6 bases; bases outside gene matches: 7. CDR3 sequence (DNA): TGTGCCAGCAGTTCGACCTCACTAGCGGATACGCAGTATTTT. Protein sequence: CASSSTSLADTQYF.

The chain carries TRBV2 and TRBJ1-1, with 10 bases matching TRBD1. The CDR3 contains 15 residues. CDR1 is SNHLY and CDR2 is FYNNEI in the germline V gene. The junction had 10 bases not matched to a gene; V was cut back by 5 bases and J by 7 bases. In DNA form, the CDR3 reads TGTGCCAGCAGTAGTGGGACAGGGGCCCGCGGTGAAGCTTTCTTT. This codes for CASSSGTGARGEAFF.

V gene TRBV27 combines with J gene TRBJ1-1, with 8 bases aligning to TRBD1. The CDR3 runs 15 residues. Germline CDR1 reads MNHEY; CDR2 reads SMNVEV (reference sequence). The junction had 4 bases not matched to a gene; V was cut back by 3 bases and J by 1 base. CDR3 DNA: TGTGCCAGCAGTTTTTATGGACAGGGGAACACTGAAGCTTTCTTT. It encodes CASSFYGQGNTEAFF.